Each of the 7 T cell receptor beta chains below was sequenced from the same sample in a study of technical replicates of blood from several donors. Sequenced by immunoSEQ multiplex PCR; TCRdb stores in-frame clones only, minus some. The sample shows 95,000 to 100,000 clones, 96% of them seen only once. Sequenced sample: T cells isolated from PBMCs. The receptors were sampled from a human donor in good health.

The chain employs TRBV28 and TRBJ1-2; a possible D gene is TRBD1 (5 bases). The CDR3 is 12 amino acids. Trimming took 3 bases from V and 7 from J, leaving 9 bases between them. Germline CDR1 MDHEN, CDR2 SYDVKM. The CDR3 loop reads CASSFHGGGYTF. CDR3 nucleotide sequence: TGTGCCAGCAGTTTTCACGGGGGTGGCTACACCTTC.

CDR3 sequence reads: CASSHPQRRLNPYEQYF. DNA for the CDR3: TGCGCCAGCAGCCATCCACAACGACGACTGAACCCCTACGAGCAGTACTTC. The chain joins TRBV4-1 to TRBJ2-7; D not certain. The germline V gene has CDR1 MGHRA and CDR2 YSYEKL. The CDR3 length is 17 residues. Trimming stripped 3 bases from V and 2 bases from J, with 20 bases between.

The J gene is TRBJ1-2, the V gene TRBV6-1; no definite D call. V was clipped by 0 bases and J by 5 bases, with 13 bases between them. Germline CDR1 is MNHNS and CDR2 is SASEGT. CDR3 length: 15 amino acids. The CDR3 DNA is TGTGCCAGCAGTGAAGCGGACGGCCCGGGGTATGGCTACACCTTC. Amino acids: CASSEADGPGYGYTF.

The rearrangement links TRBV11-2 to TRBJ1-4; 12 bases align to TRBD1. Germline V gene lookup returns CDR1 SGHAT and CDR2 FQNNGV. The CDR3 is made up of 17 amino acids. Trimming took 5 bases from V and 4 from J; bases not matched to a gene: 8. The CDR3 spells CASSTRDRGRVNEKLFF. Written as DNA, the CDR3 is TGTGCCAGCAGCACCCGGGACAGGGGGCGCGTTAATGAAAAACTGTTTTTT.

The V and J genes are TRBV7-9 and TRBJ2-5; 11 positions match TRBD2. Germline loops: CDR1 SEHNR, CDR2 FQNEAQ (reference sequence). The length of the CDR3 is 18 residues. V trimming: 0 bases; J trimming: 2 bases; junction bases outside the gene matches: 8. CDR3 DNA: TGTGCCAGCAGCTTAGCAATTCACACTAGCGGGGGACAAGAGACCCAGTACTTC. It yields the protein CASSLAIHTSGGQETQYF.

The chain recombines TRBV5-6 with TRBJ2-2; 11 bases are shared with TRBD2. The V gene end was trimmed by 0 bases and the J gene end by 0 bases; junction bases not matched to a gene: 1. Germline CDR1 SGHDT, CDR2 YYEEEE. This CDR3 contains 17 residues. The CDR3 loop is CASSLAGLAANTGELFF. The CDR3 DNA is TGTGCCAGCAGCTTGGCGGGACTAGCGGCGAACACCGGGGAGCTGTTTTTT.

This chain joins TRBV7-9 and TRBJ2-3; 14 bases agree with TRBD2. The V gene's germline CDR1 is SEHNR and CDR2 FQNEAQ (reference sequence). J gave up 2 bases and V 6 bases, and 7 bases lay outside the gene matches. This CDR3 is 17 amino acids long. Here the CDR3 DNA reads TGTGCCAGCAGTCCAAGACTAGCGGGAGGGACCACAGATACGCAGTATTTT. Protein sequence: CASSPRLAGGTTDTQYF.